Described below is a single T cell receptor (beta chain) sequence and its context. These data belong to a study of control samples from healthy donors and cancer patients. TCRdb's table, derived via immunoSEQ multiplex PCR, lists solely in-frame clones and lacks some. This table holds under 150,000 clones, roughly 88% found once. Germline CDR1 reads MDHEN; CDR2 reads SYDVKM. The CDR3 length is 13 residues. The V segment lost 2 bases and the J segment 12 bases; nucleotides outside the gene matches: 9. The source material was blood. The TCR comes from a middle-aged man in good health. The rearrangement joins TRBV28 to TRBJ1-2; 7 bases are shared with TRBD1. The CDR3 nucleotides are TGTGCCAGCAGTTTAGTGACCAGGGGGAGGAACACCTTC. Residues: CASSLVTRGRNTF.